The 8 T cell receptor beta chains below all came from one sample that was sequenced in a study of neurological immune-mediated disorders. TCRdb reprocessed the 5' RACE reads with MiXCR, giving one entry per CDR3 protein. The sample lists about 55,000 distinct CDR3 sequences, roughly 4.3% seen once, with 2.5% to 3.5% in the top ten. Sequencing was carried out using PBMCs. The receptors were sampled from a man aged 50-60 years with multiple sclerosis.

In this sample, this clonotype turned up many times. The chain combines TRBV6-5 with TRBJ1-1, with D tentatively TRBD1 (5 bases). This CDR3 is 12 amino acids long. CDR1 and CDR2 (germline): MNHEY, SVGAGI. Trimming removed 0 bases at V and 6 bases at J, with 5 bases between. CDR3 sequence: CASSYSGAEAFF. The CDR3 DNA reads TGTGCCAGCAGTTACTCGGGGGCTGAAGCTTTCTTT.

In its sample, this clonotype was seen many times. The J gene is TRBJ2-3, the V gene TRBV20-1; the D is unclear. The CDR3 contains 10 residues. The V gene lost 6 bases and the J gene lost 6 bases, with 7 bases spanning the gap. The germline gives CDR1 DFQATT, CDR2 SNEGSKA (reference sequence). Here the CDR3 reads CSAVSDTQYF. CDR3 bases: TGCAGTGCCGTTTCGGATACGCAGTATTTT.

This clonotype was recorded at least ten times. This chain joins TRBV6-6 and TRBJ1-1; 8 nucleotides line up with TRBD1. The CDR3 runs 12 residues. With 5 bases clipped from V and 8 bases from J, the junction kept 4 bases outside the gene matches. Germline CDR1 is MNHNY and CDR2 is SVGAGI (reference sequence). For the CDR3, the DNA is TGTGCCAGCAGTGGACAGGGACGCGAAGCTTTCTTT. Translated: CASSGQGREAFF.

The chain joins TRBV5-1 to TRBJ1-1; weak D call: TRBD1 (5 bases). Germline V gene sequence: CDR1 SGHRS, CDR2 YFSETQ. Trimming took 4 bases from V and 1 from J, leaving 14 bases between them. This CDR3 region has 15 residues. The CDR3: CASSQSPDRNTEAFF. CDR3 nucleotide sequence: TGCGCCAGCAGCCAAAGCCCCGACAGGAACACTGAAGCTTTCTTT. Looking up the rest from reference TRBV5-1 and TRBJ1-1 gives the full variable domain: KAGVTQTPRYLIKTRGQQVTLSCSPISGHRSVSWYQQTPGQGLQFLFEYFSETQRNKGNFPGRFSGRQFSNSRSEMNVSTLELGDSALYLCASSQSPDRNTEAFFGQGTRLTVV.

This clonotype was seen at least ten times. The CDR3 bases are TGCGCCAGCACCCGAGGGGGGCAAGGAACCAATGAGCAGTTCTTC. Translation gives CASTRGGQGTNEQFF. This chain joins TRBV5-1 and TRBJ2-1; D might be TRBD1 or TRBD2, each matching 6 bases. There are 15 residues in the CDR3. V lost 6 bases to trimming and J lost 6 bases, with 19 bases between them. Per germline, CDR1 SGHRS and CDR2 YFSETQ.

The rearrangement links TRBV28 to TRBJ2-7, with D perhaps given as TRBD1 or TRBD2 (5 bases each). Germline values: CDR1 MDHEN, CDR2 SYDVKM. Trimming shortened V by 1 base and J by 4 bases, and 17 bases separated the two germline ends. CDR3 size: 16 residues. The CDR3 protein is CASSLSAGPGSYEQYF. The CDR3 bases are TGTGCCAGCAGTTTATCGGCAGGGCCGGGGTCTTACGAGCAGTACTTC.

This clonotype was counted at least ten times. The gene calls are TRBV10-2 and TRBJ2-1; D remains unclear. CDR1 and CDR2 from the germline V gene are WSHSY and SAAADI. Trimming took 2 bases from V and 0 from J, leaving 8 bases between them. There are 15 residues in the CDR3. CDR3: CASSERGASYNEQFF. The CDR3 region has the DNA TGCGCCAGCAGTGAGAGAGGAGCCTCCTACAATGAGCAGTTCTTC.

This clonotype was seen more than once but under ten times. The chain couples TRBV20-1 to TRBJ2-7; TRBD1 or TRBD2 may be the D gene (5 bases each). The CDR3 length is 12 residues. The V end was cut by 5 bases, the J end by 3 bases, with 11 bases between. Germline V lookup: CDR1 DFQATT, CDR2 SNEGSKA (reference sequence). The CDR3 loop reads CSAWDQSYEQYF. CDR3 DNA sequence: TGCAGTGCTTGGGACCAGAGCTACGAGCAGTACTTC.